This is a list of T cell receptor beta chains from one sample in a study of cytomegalovirus exposure and HLA in healthy donors. Data came from immunoSEQ multiplex PCR; TCRdb stores just in-frame clones and leaves some out. Here the sample spans about 110,000 clones, 55% to 75% being singletons. The material sequenced was PBMCs. The source of these receptors is a man aged 25 to 40 in good health and CMV-seropositive. Each CDR3 is given with its conserved first and last residue. D genes are given only for firm matches. Only part of the rows carry a size: once, few, many, or a class if the clone is expanded.

j_call clone_size v_call d_call cdr3_aa cdr3_nt
TRBJ1-1 - TRBV11-2 - CASSLDDWMNTEAFF TGTGCCAGCAGCTTAGATGACTGGATGAACACTGAAGCTTTCTTT
TRBJ1-2 - TRBV5-4 - CASSRDSLDYYTF TGTGCCAGCAGCCGCGACAGTCTGGATTACTACACCTTC
TRBJ1-4 - TRBV2 - CASRNRDEKLFF TGTGCCAGCAGGAACAGGGACGAAAAACTGTTTTTT
TRBJ2-2 - TRBV7-9 - CSSSLASRELFF TGTTCCAGCAGCTTAGCCTCTCGTGAGCTGTTTTTT
TRBJ1-4 - TRBV15 TRBD1 CATSRVGQGFGEKLFF TGTGCCACCAGCAGAGTGGGACAGGGCTTCGGTGAAAAACTGTTTTTT
TRBJ1-5 - TRBV6-1 - CASSDGGGNQPQHF TGTGCCAGCAGTGACGGGGGTGGGAATCAGCCCCAGCATTTT
TRBJ1-3 few TRBV21-1 - CASSSGTGESGNTIYF TGTGCCAGCAGCAGTGGGACAGGGGAATCTGGAAACACCATATATTTT
TRBJ1-4 - TRBV5-1 - CASSDLGATNEKLFF TGCGCCAGCAGCGACCTGGGGGCGACTAATGAAAAACTGTTTTTT
TRBJ2-5 - TRBV7-2 TRBD2 CASSVGLATETQYF TGTGCCAGCAGCGTGGGACTAGCGACGGAGACCCAGTACTTC
TRBJ2-7 - TRBV5-1 - CASSLRGTNQYEQYF TGCGCCAGCAGCTTAAGGGGCACCAACCAATACGAGCAGTACTTC
TRBJ1-6 - TRBV19 - CASSISRDNSPLHF TGTGCCAGTAGTATTAGCAGGGATAATTCACCCCTCCACTTT
TRBJ2-7 - TRBV6-5 - CASSYLSGPEQYF TGTGCCAGCAGTTACTTATCAGGGCCCGAGCAGTACTTC
TRBJ1-2 - TRBV6-5 - CAAAGRNYGYTF TGTGCCGCCGCCGGCAGGAACTATGGCTACACCTTC
TRBJ1-5 few TRBV19 - CAIQQGGNQPQHF TGTGCCATCCAACAGGGTGGCAATCAGCCCCAGCATTTT
TRBJ1-5 - TRBV19 TRBD1 CASSTTGNQPQHF TGTGCCAGTAGTACGACAGGGAATCAGCCCCAGCATTTT
TRBJ2-7 - TRBV2 TRBD1 CASSVGQGYPQYF TGTGCCAGCAGTGTGGGACAGGGGTACCCGCAGTACTTC
TRBJ2-7 - TRBV10-1 TRBD1 CASSDQGVAVHSYEQYF TGCGCCAGCAGTGACCAGGGGGTAGCCGTACACTCCTACGAGCAGTACTTC
TRBJ2-7 - TRBV9 TRBD1 CASSVGPALQGYEQYF TGTGCCAGCAGCGTAGGGCCGGCGCTACAGGGGTACGAGCAGTACTTC
TRBJ2-3 - TRBV27 - CASSERADTQYF TGTGCCAGCAGTGAGAGGGCAGATACGCAGTATTTT
TRBJ1-3 once TRBV7-6 - CASSPGSSGNTIYF TGTGCCAGCAGCCCAGGAAGCTCTGGAAACACCATATATTTT
TRBJ2-7 - TRBV4-1 TRBD2 CASSQQRGLSYEQYF TGCGCCAGCAGCCAACAGCGGGGGCTCTCCTACGAGCAGTACTTC
TRBJ2-2 - TRBV7-3 TRBD2 CASSLRPPLAGGTGELFF TGTGCCAGCAGCTTAAGGCCCCCGCTAGCGGGGGGCACCGGGGAGCTGTTTTTT
TRBJ2-3 - TRBV10-3 - CAIRDSTDTQYF TGTGCCATCCGGGATAGCACAGATACGCAGTATTTT
TRBJ2-7 - TRBV5-1 TRBD1 CASSLFTGAHEQYF TGCGCCAGCAGCTTGTTTACAGGGGCTCACGAGCAGTACTTC
TRBJ2-3 - TRBV19 - CASRATRVADTQYF TGTGCCAGTAGGGCGACTAGGGTGGCAGATACGCAGTATTTT
TRBJ2-5 - TRBV11-2 TRBD2 CASSSRLAGYSETQYF TGTGCCAGCAGCTCAAGACTAGCGGGGTATTCAGAGACCCAGTACTTC
TRBJ2-5 - TRBV6-4 TRBD2 CASSDSIWTSGQETQYF TGTGCCAGCAGTGACTCGATTTGGACTAGCGGCCAAGAGACCCAGTACTTC
TRBJ1-4 few TRBV4-1 - CASSRPGTTNEKLFF TGCGCCAGCAGCCGACCAGGGACAACTAATGAAAAACTGTTTTTT
TRBJ1-2 - TRBV5-4 - CASRQSWGQGYTF TGTGCCAGCAGGCAGTCATGGGGGCAGGGCTACACCTTC
TRBJ2-7 - TRBV7-9 TRBD2 CASNVAGRAYEQYF TGTGCCAGCAACGTAGCGGGGAGGGCCTACGAGCAGTACTTC
TRBJ1-3 - TRBV5-1 TRBD1 CASSRTGSLLGSGNTIYF TGCGCCAGCAGCCGGACAGGGTCTCTGCTAGGCTCTGGAAACACCATATATTTT
TRBJ2-7 - TRBV10-3 TRBD2 CAISERPGLANYEQYF TGTGCCATCAGTGAAAGACCGGGACTAGCGAACTACGAGCAGTACTTC
TRBJ2-7 - TRBV2 TRBD1 CASTGQGLEQYF TGTGCCAGCACCGGACAGGGGCTCGAGCAGTACTTC
TRBJ1-3 few TRBV13 TRBD1 CASSPRQGGLGNTIYF TGTGCCAGCAGCCCAAGACAGGGAGGTTTAGGAAACACCATATATTTT
TRBJ1-1 - TRBV25-1 - CASSEYGGGTEAFF TGTGCCAGCAGTGAATATGGGGGGGGCACTGAAGCTTTCTTT
TRBJ2-7 few TRBV5-4 - CASSPVGAYEQYF TGTGCCAGCAGCCCGGTTGGGGCTTACGAGCAGTACTTC
TRBJ2-7 - TRBV5-1 - CASSFFDSNYEQYF TGCGCCAGCAGCTTTTTCGACAGTAACTACGAGCAGTACTTC
TRBJ2-7 - TRBV10-1 - CASSESGAGLDYEQYF TGCGCCAGCAGTGAGTCTGGGGCAGGGTTAGACTACGAGCAGTACTTC
TRBJ1-4 - TRBV11-3 TRBD1 CASSPGTGTVGANEKLFF TGTGCCAGCAGCCCCGGGACAGGGACAGTTGGGGCTAATGAAAAACTGTTTTTT
TRBJ1-6 - TRBV18 - CASSHGDSPLHF TGTGCCAGCTCTCACGGGGATTCACCCCTCCACTTT
TRBJ2-1 - TRBV4-1 - CASSQVRPLDRNNEQFF TGCGCCAGCAGCCAAGTCCGGCCTTTAGACAGGAACAATGAGCAGTTCTTC
TRBJ2-1 - TRBV6-4 TRBD2 CASSEETSPDNEQFF TGTGCCAGCAGTGAAGAGACTAGCCCCGACAATGAGCAGTTCTTC
TRBJ1-1 - TRBV19 TRBD1 CASSTGTGLTEAFF TGTGCCAGTAGTACCGGGACAGGGCTCACTGAAGCTTTCTTT
TRBJ2-5 - TRBV2 - CASSRVPQETQYF TGTGCCAGCAGCAGGGTCCCACAAGAGACCCAGTACTTC
TRBJ2-7 - TRBV5-3 - CARNSVAPGCEQYF TGTGCCAGAAATTCTGTAGCACCTGGGTGCGAGCAGTACTTC